This record covers a single T cell receptor (beta chain). One junction end does not reproduce the germline sequence, and a read error may be involved. The data belong to a study of blood T cell repertoires in COVID-19. Whole-study context: Samples of COVID-19 (acute and convalescent) were obtained from the United States, Italy and Spain. PBMCs, B-cell-depleted T cells, or T cells were the source of the cDNA or gDNA that made up the material.

Original processing notes: Amplification of reference gene primers provided the estimated nucleated cell counts. Profiled with immunoSEQ multiplex PCR; TCRdb holds only in-frame clones, not every one. That table gives V, J and clone size, and the DNA gave D and trimming. Of tens of thousands of clones listed, over 75% are singletons. Sequencing used peripheral blood. This sequence was found in a woman in her sixties or seventies with active or convalescent COVID-19.

The CDR3 DNA reads as TGTGCCAGCAGCCTAGCAGCGCAGGGCTCCGGGGAGCTGTTTTTT. Translating gives CASSLAAQGSGELFF. V gene TRBV7-2 combines with J gene TRBJ2-2; D could derive from TRBD1 or TRBD2 (5 bases each). Germline CDR1 and CDR2: SGHTA and FQGNSA. The CDR3 is 15 residues long.